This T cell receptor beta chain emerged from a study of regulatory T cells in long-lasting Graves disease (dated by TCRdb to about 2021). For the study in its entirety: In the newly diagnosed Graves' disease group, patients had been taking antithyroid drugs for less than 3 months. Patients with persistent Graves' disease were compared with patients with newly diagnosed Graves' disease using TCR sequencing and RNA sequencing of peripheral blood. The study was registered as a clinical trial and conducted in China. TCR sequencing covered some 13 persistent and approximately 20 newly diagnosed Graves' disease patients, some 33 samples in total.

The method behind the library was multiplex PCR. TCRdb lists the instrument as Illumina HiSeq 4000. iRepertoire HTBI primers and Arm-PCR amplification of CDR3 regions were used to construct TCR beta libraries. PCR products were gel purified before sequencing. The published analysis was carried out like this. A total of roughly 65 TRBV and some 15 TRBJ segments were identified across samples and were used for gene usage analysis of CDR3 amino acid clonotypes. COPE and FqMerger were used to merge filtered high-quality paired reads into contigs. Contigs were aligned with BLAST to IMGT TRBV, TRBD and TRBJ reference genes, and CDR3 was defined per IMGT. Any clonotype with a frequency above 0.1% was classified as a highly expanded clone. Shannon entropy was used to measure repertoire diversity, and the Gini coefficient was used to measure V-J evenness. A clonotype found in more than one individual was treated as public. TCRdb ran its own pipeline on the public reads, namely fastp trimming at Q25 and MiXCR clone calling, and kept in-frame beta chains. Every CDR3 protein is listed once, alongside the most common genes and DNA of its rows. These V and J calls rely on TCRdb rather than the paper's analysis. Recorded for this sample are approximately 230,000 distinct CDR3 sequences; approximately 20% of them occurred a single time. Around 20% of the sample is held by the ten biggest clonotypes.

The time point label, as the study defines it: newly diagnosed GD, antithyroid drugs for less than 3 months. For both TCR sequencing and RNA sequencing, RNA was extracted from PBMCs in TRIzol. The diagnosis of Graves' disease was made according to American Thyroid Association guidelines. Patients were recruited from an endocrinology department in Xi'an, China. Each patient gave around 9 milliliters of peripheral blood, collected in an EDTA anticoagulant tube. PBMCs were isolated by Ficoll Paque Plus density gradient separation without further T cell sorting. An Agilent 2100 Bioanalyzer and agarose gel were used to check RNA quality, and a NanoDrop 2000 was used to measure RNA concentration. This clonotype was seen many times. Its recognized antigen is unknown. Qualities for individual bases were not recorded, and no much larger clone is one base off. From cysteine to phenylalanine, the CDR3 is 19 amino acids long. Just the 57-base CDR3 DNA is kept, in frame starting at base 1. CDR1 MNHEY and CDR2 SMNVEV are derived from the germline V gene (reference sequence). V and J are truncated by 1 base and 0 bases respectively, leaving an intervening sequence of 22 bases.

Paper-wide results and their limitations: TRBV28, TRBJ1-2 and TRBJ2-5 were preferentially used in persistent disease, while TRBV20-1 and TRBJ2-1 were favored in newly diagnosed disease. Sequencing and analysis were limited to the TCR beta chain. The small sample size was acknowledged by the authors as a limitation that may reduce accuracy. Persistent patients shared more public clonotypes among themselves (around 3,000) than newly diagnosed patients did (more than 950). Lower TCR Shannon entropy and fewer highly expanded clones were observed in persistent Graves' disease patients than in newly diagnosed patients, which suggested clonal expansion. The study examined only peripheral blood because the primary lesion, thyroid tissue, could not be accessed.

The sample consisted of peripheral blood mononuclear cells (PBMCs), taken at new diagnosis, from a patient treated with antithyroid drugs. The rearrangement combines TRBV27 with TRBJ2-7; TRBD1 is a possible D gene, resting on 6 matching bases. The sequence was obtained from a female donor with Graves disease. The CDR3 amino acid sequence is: CASSLLSPSGVLSSYEQYF. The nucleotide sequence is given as TGTGCCAGCAGTTTATTATCCCCATCAGGGGTCCTAAGCTCCTACGAGCAGTACTTC.